These 8 T cell receptor beta chains share one sample of origin, sequenced in a study of regulatory T cells in long-lasting Graves disease. Time point denoted: persistent/refractory GD, antithyroid drugs over 5 years with positive TRAb. RNA extracted from PBMCs served as the sequencing template. Building the TCR beta libraries relied on iRepertoire HTBI primers, and CDR3 regions underwent Arm-PCR. TCRdb passed the multiplex PCR reads through MiXCR, listing each CDR3 protein once. The sample has 400,000 to 500,000 distinct CDR3 sequences, about 20% seen once; the top ten hold around 13%. The sample in question was peripheral blood mononuclear cells (PBMCs), obtained when the disease was refractory, from a patient treated with antithyroid drugs. Receptor source: a female donor with Graves disease.

The rearrangement uses TRBV11-3 and TRBJ2-2; D is unclear. CDR1 and CDR2 from the germline V gene are SGHNT and YENEEA. V was trimmed by 5 bases and J by 1 base, leaving 11 bases between them. This CDR3 has 15 residues. CDR3 DNA: TGTGCCAGCAGCCCGATAGTAGGGAACACCGGGGAGCTGTTTTTT. Protein sequence: CASSPIVGNTGELFF.

This clonotype appeared a few times. The chain couples TRBV7-2 to TRBJ1-4, with TRBD1 matching 7 bases. The CDR3 is 14 residues long. Trimming took 5 bases from V and 7 from J; bases not matched to a gene: 7. CDR1 and CDR2 from the germline V gene are SGHTA and FQGNSA. The CDR3 DNA reads as TGTGCCAGCAGCCGTAGACAGGGAGGTGAAAAACTGTTTTTT. Translation: CASSRRQGGEKLFF. The full variable domain, rest sourced from reference TRBV7-2 and TRBJ1-4, is GAGVSQSPSNKVTEKGKDVELRCDPISGHTALYWYRQSLGQGLEFLIYFQGNSAPDKSGLPSDRFSAERTGGSVSTLTIQRTQQEDSAVYLCASSRRQGGEKLFFGSGTQLSVL.

This clonotype was observed many times. The V and J genes are TRBV7-2 and TRBJ1-5, with unresolved D. The CDR3 sequence is 13 residues long. Germline lookup yields CDR1 SGHTA and CDR2 FQGNSA. V lost 3 bases and J lost 1, with 4 bases in between. CDR3 in amino acids: CASSFDSNQPQHF. DNA of the CDR3: TGTGCCAGCAGCTTCGACAGCAATCAGCCCCAGCATTTT. Complete variable domain (other parts from reference TRBV7-2 and TRBJ1-5): GAGVSQSPSNKVTEKGKDVELRCDPISGHTALYWYRQSLGQGLEFLIYFQGNSAPDKSGLPSDRFSAERTGGSVSTLTIQRTQQEDSAVYLCASSFDSNQPQHFGDGTRLSIL.

This clonotype showed up just a few times. This rearrangement joins TRBV5-6 to TRBJ2-2; D possibly corresponds to TRBD2 (6 bases). Trimming left V 1 base short and J 2 bases short, with 12 bases between. Germline-derived CDR1 and CDR2 are SGHDT and YYEEEE. The CDR3 covers 16 residues. The CDR3 region has the DNA TGTGCCAGCAGCTTGTGGCGCGGGGCTAACACCGGGGAGCTGTTTTTT. Its protein product is CASSLWRGANTGELFF.

This clonotype was seen repeatedly, ten times or more. V is TRBV6-2 or TRBV6-3 and J is TRBJ2-7, with TRBD2 matching 14 bases. This CDR3 is 17 amino acids long. V lost 5 bases to trimming and J lost 4 bases; unmatched junction nucleotides: 10. Germline CDR1 and CDR2: MNHEY and SVGEGT. The CDR3 loop reads CASSRKPGLAGAYEQYF. CDR3 DNA: TGTGCCAGCAGTCGCAAACCGGGACTAGCGGGAGCATACGAGCAGTACTTC.

The V gene is TRBV5-8, the J gene TRBJ2-5; 13 bases are a match to TRBD2. V lost 4 bases and J lost 5; bases outside the gene matches: 5. CDR3 length: 15 amino acids. CDR1 is SGHTS and CDR2 is YDEGEE in the germline V gene. The CDR3 is CASSPGLAGKETQYF. CDR3 DNA sequence: TGTGCCAGCAGCCCGGGACTAGCGGGGAAGGAGACCCAGTACTTC.

Ten or more counts support this clonotype. This chain connects TRBV18 to TRBJ1-1, with a weak D call TRBD1 (6 bases). Germline assignment: CDR1 KGHSH and CDR2 LQKENI. Trimming shortened V by 1 base and J by 6 bases, and 6 bases separated the two germline ends. The CDR3 is 12 residues long. Here the CDR3 reads CASSPQGAEAFF. CDR3 in DNA: TGTGCCAGCTCACCACAGGGGGCTGAAGCTTTCTTT.

There are many counts of this clonotype. The V call is TRBV12-3 or TRBV12-4, the J call TRBJ1-5, with a possible D match to TRBD1 (6 bases). This CDR3 has 17 amino acids. V gave up 1 base and J gave up 1 base, with 14 bases separating them. CDR3 residues: CASSLGGASGSNQPQHF. As DNA, the CDR3 is TGTGCCAGCAGTTTAGGGGGGGCATCGGGGAGCAATCAGCCCCAGCATTTT.